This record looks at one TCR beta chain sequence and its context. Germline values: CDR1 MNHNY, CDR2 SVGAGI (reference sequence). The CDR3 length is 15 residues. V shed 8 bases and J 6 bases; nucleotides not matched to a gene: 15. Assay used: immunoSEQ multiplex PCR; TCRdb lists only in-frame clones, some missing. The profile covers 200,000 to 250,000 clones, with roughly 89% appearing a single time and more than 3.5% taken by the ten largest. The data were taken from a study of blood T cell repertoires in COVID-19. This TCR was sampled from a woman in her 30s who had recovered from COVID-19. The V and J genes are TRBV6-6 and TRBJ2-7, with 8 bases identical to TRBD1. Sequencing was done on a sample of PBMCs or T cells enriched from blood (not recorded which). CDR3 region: CASSNRQGSWGEQYF. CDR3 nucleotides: TGTGCCAGCTCTAATCGACAGGGGAGTTGGGGCGAGCAGTACTTC.